This TCR beta chain derives from a study of CXCR3-negative and CXCR3-positive naive CD8 T cells. Study at large: The total count of TRB reads reached some 140 million, and each library contributed about 1.5 +/- 0.3 million.

The germline V gene has CDR1 SGHRS and CDR2 YFSETQ. CDR3 size: 12 residues. Regarding the study as a whole: Greater hydrophobicity was found in TRB CDR3s of CXCR3-positive naive cells than of CXCR3-negative naive cells.

Turning to this clonotype: The target antigen is unknown.

The libraries of TRB cDNA were prepared using 5' RACE with UMI labels. TCRdb re-called the 5' RACE reads; every CDR3 protein appears as one record, without DNA. Here the sample table reports 80,000 to 100,000 distinct CDR3 sequences. The gene calls are TRBV5-1 and TRBJ2-7. This TCR derives from a human donor in good health. Some clones in this sample may be carry-over from other donors' samples. Material for sequencing was naive CXCR3+ CD8+ T cells from blood. Indicated subset: CD45RO-CCR7+CD27+CD95- naive CD8+ T cells expressing CXCR3 (TNR3+). The CDR3 region is CASSSAGYEQYF.